This TCR beta chain emerged from a study of Tregs in tolerant kidney transplant recipients. Study outcomes and limitations: Validation in larger populations is needed because few patients were studied.

Germline V gene lookup returns CDR1 MNHNS and CDR2 SASEGT. This CDR3 region has 13 residues. V lost 2 bases to trimming and J lost 4 bases, with 8 bases between them. CD4+CD25+CD127- Tregs, CD4+CD25- non-Tregs, CD4 and CD8 cells were sorted. Note on this clone: Its antigen is unknown.

Some clones are missing from TCRdb's copy, which holds only in-frame ones; the method was immunoSEQ multiplex PCR. The data show some 110,000 clones, with 85% to 95% seen just once and nearly 0.6% held by the top ten. This receptor was identified in a human donor in good health. The chain carries TRBV6-1 and TRBJ1-2; D ambiguous. What was sequenced was CD4+ T cells from blood. CDR3 sequence: CASSESYLYGYTF. The CDR3 DNA follows: TGTGCCAGCAGTGAAAGCTATCTCTATGGCTACACCTTC.